This TCR beta chain was captured by sequencing in a study of radiation and T cells in renal cell carcinoma. Turning to the study itself: Nephrectomy followed 15 Gy stereotactic body radiation by 4 weeks.

Stated time point: blood 2 weeks post-SBRT. As to treatment: 15 Gy SBRT to primary tumor, nephrectomy 4 weeks later. CDR3 length equals 16 residues. Germline-derived CDR1 and CDR2 are KGHSH and LQKENI. With V trimmed by 0 bases and J by 2 bases, 0 bases remained unmatched. Method: immunoSEQ multiplex PCR; TCRdb's copy keeps in-frame clones and lacks some. The sample yields tens of thousands of clones, around 86% seen once. This receptor was taken from a woman aged 45-65 years with renal cell carcinoma. This specimen consisted of blood, obtained from a patient whose treatment included radiotherapy and nephrectomy. The gene calls are TRBV18 and TRBJ1-3, with TRBD1 identical over 11 bases. In nucleotides, the CDR3 is TGTGCCAGCTCACCACCGGGACAGGGGGCTGGAAACACCATATATTTT. Protein product: CASSPPGQGAGNTIYF. The full variable domain, in which reference TRBV18 and TRBJ1-3 provide the parts outside the CDR3, is NAGVMQNPRHLVRRRGQEARLRCSPMKGHSHVYWYRQLPEEGLKFMVYLQKENIIDESGMPKERFSAEFPKEGPSILRIQQVVRGDSAAYFCASSPPGQGAGNTIYFGEGSWLTVV.